This TCR beta chain was profiled in a study of T-cell memory formation after mild COVID-19. Background on the study: TCR clusters were mostly confined to one donor each.

5'RACE with constant-segment primers built TCRalpha and TCRbeta cDNA libraries with UMIs. Using its own MiXCR run on the 5' RACE reads, TCRdb lists one record per CDR3 protein. The sample lists about 610,000 distinct CDR3 sequences; 17% were seen once. V lost 5 bases and J lost 2, with 12 bases in between. The CDR3 runs 15 residues. The TCR was taken from an adult woman who had mild COVID-19 (a few samples of this study predate the infection). Cell type and time point are not known. The sample consisted of PBMCs or a T cell subset sorted from them (not recorded which). This chain uses TRBV12-3 or TRBV12-4 with TRBJ2-2; no clear D gene. DNA for the CDR3: TGTGCCAGCAGTACTTTATCGCCAAACACCGGGGAGCTGTTTTTT. Encoded protein: CASSTLSPNTGELFF.